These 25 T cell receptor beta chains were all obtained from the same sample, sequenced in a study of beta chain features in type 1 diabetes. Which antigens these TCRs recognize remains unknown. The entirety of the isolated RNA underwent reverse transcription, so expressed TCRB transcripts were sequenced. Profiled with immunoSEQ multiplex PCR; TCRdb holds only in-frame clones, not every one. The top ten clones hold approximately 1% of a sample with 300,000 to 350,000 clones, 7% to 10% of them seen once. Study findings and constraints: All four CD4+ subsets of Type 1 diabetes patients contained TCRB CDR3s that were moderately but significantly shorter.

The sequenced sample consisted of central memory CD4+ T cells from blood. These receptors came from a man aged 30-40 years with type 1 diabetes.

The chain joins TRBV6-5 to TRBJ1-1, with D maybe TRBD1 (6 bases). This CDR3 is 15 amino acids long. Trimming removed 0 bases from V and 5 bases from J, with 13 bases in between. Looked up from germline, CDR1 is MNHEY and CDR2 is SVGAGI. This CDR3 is CASSYSMVGGTEAFF. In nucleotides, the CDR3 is TGTGCCAGCAGTTACTCGATGGTAGGGGGTACTGAAGCTTTCTTT.

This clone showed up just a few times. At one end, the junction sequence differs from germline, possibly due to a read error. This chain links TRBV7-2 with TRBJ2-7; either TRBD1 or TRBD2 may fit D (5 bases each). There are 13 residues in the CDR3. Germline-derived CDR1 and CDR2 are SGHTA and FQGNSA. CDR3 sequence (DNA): TGTGCCAGCAGACTCGCACAAGAGGGGCCTAGCCACTTC. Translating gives CASRLAQEGPSHF.

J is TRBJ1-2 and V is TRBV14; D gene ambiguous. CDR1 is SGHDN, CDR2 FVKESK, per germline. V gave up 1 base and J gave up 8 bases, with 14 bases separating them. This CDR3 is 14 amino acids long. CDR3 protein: CASSQATTQGGYTF. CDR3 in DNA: TGTGCCAGCAGCCAAGCAACGACCCAAGGCGGCTACACCTTC. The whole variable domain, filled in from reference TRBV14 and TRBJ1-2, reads EAGVTQFPSHSVIEKGQTVTLRCDPISGHDNLYWYRRVMGKEIKFLLHFVKESKQDESGMPNNRFLAERTGGTYSTLKVQPAELEDSGVYFCASSQATTQGGYTFGSGTRLTVV.

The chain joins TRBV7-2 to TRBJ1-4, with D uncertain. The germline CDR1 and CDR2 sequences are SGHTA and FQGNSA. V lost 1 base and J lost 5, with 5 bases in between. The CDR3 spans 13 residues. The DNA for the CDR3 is TGTGCCAGCAGCTTAGGAATAAATGAAAAACTGTTTTTT. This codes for CASSLGINEKLFF.

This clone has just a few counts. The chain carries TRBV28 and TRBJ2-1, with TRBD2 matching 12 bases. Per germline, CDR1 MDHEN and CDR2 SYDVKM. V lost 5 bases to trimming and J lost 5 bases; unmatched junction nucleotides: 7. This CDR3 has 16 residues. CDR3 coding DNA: TGTGCCAGCAGTCCTCTACTAGCGGGGGGCGACAATGAGCAGTTCTTC. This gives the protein CASSPLLAGGDNEQFF. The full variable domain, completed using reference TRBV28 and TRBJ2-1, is DVKVTQSSRYLVKRTGEKVFLECVQDMDHENMFWYRQDPGLGLRLIYFSYDVKMKEKGDIPEGYSVSREKKERFSLILESASTNQTSMYLCASSPLLAGGDNEQFFGPGTRLTVL.

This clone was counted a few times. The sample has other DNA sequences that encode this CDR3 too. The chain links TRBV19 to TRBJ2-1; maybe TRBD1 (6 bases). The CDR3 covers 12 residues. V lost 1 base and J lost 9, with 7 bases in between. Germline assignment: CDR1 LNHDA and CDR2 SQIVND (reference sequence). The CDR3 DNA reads TGTGCCAGTAGTATAGGACAGGCTGAGCAGTTCTTC. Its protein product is CASSIGQAEQFF.

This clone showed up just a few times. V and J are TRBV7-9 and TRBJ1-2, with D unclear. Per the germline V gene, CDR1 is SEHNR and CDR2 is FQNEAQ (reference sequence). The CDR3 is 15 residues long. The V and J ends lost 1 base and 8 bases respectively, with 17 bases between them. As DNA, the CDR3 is TGTGCCAGCAGCTTAGGGAGGGCCACAGTACAAGGCTACACCTTC. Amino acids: CASSLGRATVQGYTF. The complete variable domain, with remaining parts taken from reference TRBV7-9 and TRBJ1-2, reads DTGVSQNPRHKITKRGQNVTFRCDPISEHNRLYWYRQTLGQGPEFLTYFQNEAQLEKSRLLSDRFSAERPKGSFSTLEIQRTEQGDSAMYLCASSLGRATVQGYTFGSGTRLTVV.

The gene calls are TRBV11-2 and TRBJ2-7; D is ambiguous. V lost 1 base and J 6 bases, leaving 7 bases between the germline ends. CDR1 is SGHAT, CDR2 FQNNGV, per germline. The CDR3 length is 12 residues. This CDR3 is CASSLAALEQYF. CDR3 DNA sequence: TGTGCCAGCAGCTTAGCGGCGCTCGAGCAGTACTTC.

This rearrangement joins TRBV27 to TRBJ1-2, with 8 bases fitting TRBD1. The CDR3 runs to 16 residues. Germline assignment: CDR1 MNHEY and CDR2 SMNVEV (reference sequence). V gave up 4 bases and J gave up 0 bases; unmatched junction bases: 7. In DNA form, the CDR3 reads TGTGCCAGCAGTTCCGGGACAGGACAAACTAACTATGGCTACACCTTC. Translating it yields CASSSGTGQTNYGYTF.

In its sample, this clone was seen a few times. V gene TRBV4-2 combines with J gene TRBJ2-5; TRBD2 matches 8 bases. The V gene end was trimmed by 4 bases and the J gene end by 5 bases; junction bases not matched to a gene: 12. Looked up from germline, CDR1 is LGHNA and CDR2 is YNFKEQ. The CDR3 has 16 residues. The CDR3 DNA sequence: TGTGCCAGCAGCCTACGGGGGGGCCCGGCTAAGGAGACCCAGTACTTC. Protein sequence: CASSLRGGPAKETQYF.

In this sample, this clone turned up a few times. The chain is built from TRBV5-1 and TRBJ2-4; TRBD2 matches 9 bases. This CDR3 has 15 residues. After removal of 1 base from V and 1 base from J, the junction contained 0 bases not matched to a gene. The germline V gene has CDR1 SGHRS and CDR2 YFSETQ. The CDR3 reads CASSLTSGAKNIQYF. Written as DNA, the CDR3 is TGCGCCAGCAGCTTGACTAGCGGGGCCAAAAACATTCAGTACTTC.

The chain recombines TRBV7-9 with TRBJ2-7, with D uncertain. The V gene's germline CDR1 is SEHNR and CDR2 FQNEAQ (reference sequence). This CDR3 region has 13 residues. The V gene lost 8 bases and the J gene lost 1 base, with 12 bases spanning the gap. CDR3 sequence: CASLRTDSYEQYF. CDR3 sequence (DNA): TGTGCCAGCTTGCGGACGGATTCCTACGAGCAGTACTTC.

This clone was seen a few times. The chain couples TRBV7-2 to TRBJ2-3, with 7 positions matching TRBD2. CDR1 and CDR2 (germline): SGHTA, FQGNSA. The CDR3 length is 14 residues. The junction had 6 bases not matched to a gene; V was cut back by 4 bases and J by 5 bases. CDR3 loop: CASSWDYSGDTQYF. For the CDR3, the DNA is TGTGCCAGCAGCTGGGACTATTCCGGAGATACGCAGTATTTT.

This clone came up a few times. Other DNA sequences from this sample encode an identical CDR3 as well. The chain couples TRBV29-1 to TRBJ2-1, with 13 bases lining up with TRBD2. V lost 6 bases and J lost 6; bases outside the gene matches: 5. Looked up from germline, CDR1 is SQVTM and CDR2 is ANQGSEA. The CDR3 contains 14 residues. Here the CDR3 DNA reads TGCAGCGTGGCCCGGACTAGCGGGGGCAATGAGCAGTTCTTC. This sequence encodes CSVARTSGGNEQFF.

The CDR3 region has the DNA TGTGCCAGCAGCTCCACGCAGGGGGCGAATGAGCAGTTCTTC. Protein: CASSSTQGANEQFF. The genes are TRBV7-2 and TRBJ2-1; 8 bases are shared with TRBD1. The germline V gene has CDR1 SGHTA and CDR2 FQGNSA. V dropped 4 bases and J dropped 7; count of bases not matched to a gene: 6. The CDR3 has 14 residues.

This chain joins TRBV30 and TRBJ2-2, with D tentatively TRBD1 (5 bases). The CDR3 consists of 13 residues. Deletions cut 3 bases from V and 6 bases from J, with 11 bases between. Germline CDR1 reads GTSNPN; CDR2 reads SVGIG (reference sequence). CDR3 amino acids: CAWSQSGPGELFF. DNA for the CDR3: TGTGCCTGGAGCCAATCAGGGCCCGGGGAGCTGTTTTTT. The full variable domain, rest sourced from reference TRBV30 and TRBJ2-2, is SQTIHQWPATLVQPVGSPLSLECTVEGTSNPNLYWYRQAAGRGLQLLFYSVGIGQISSEVPQNLSASRPQDRQFILSSKKLLLSDSGFYLCAWSQSGPGELFFGEGSRLTVL.

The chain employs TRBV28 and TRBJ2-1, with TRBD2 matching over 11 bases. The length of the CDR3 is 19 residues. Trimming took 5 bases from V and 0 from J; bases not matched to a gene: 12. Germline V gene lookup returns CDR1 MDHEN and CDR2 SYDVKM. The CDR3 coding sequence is TGTGCCAGCAGTACTCCGGGACTAGCGGCGGGAAGCTCCTACAATGAGCAGTTCTTC. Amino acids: CASSTPGLAAGSSYNEQFF.

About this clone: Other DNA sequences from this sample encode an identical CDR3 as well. CDR3 sequence: CASSLRLAGGTDTQYF. The CDR3 nucleotides read TGTGCCAGCAGCCTGAGACTAGCGGGGGGCACAGATACGCAGTATTTT. The chain uses TRBV5-4 and TRBJ2-3; the match to TRBD2 covers 12 bases. There are 16 residues in the CDR3. CDR1 SGHNT and CDR2 YYREEE come from the germline V gene (reference sequence). The J segment lost 1 base and the V segment lost 4 bases, leaving 4 bases of the junction unmatched.

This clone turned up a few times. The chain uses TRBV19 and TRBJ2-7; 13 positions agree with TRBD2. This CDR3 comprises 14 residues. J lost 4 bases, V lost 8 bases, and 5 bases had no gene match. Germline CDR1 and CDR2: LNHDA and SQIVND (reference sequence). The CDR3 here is CASSGLAGYYEQYF. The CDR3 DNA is TGTGCCAGTTCGGGACTAGCGGGGTATTACGAGCAGTACTTC.

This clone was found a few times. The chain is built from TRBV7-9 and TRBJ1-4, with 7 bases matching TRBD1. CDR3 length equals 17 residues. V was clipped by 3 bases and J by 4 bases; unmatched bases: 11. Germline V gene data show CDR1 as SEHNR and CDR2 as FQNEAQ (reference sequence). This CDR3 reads CASSLPDSGQFNEKLFF. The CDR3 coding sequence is TGTGCCAGCAGCTTGCCTGACTCGGGACAGTTTAATGAAAAACTGTTTTTT.

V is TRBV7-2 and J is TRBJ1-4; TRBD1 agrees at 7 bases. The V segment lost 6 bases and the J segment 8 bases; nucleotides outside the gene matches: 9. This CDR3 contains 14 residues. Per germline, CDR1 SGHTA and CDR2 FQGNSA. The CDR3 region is CASRRQGLGEKLFF. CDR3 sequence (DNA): TGTGCCAGCAGACGACAGGGACTCGGGGAAAAACTGTTTTTT. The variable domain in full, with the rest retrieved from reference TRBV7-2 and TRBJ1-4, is GAGVSQSPSNKVTEKGKDVELRCDPISGHTALYWYRQSLGQGLEFLIYFQGNSAPDKSGLPSDRFSAERTGGSVSTLTIQRTQQEDSAVYLCASRRQGLGEKLFFGSGTQLSVL.

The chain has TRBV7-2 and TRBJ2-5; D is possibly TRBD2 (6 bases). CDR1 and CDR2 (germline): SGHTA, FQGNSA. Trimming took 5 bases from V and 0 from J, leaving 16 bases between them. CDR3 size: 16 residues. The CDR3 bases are TGTGCCAGCAGCAATGGGCTAGCGTTGTACCAAGAGACCCAGTACTTC. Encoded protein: CASSNGLALYQETQYF.

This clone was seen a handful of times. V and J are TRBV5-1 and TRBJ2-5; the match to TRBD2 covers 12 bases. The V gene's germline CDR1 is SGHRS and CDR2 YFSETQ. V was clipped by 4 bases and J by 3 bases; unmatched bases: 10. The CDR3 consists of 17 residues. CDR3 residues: CASSPSLAGGREETQYF. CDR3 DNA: TGCGCCAGCAGCCCCTCACTAGCGGGGGGCAGGGAAGAGACCCAGTACTTC. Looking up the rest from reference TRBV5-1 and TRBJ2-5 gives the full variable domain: KAGVTQTPRYLIKTRGQQVTLSCSPISGHRSVSWYQQTPGQGLQFLFEYFSETQRNKGNFPGRFSGRQFSNSRSEMNVSTLELGDSALYLCASSPSLAGGREETQYFGPGTRLLVL.

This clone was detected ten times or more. In nucleotides, the CDR3 is TGTGCCAGCACGACCGCCGGGACAGGACAATACGAGCAGTACTTC. Amino acid sequence: CASTTAGTGQYEQYF. The V gene is TRBV28, the J gene TRBJ2-7; 8 nucleotides line up with TRBD1. V dropped 7 bases and J dropped 4; count of bases not matched to a gene: 12. In germline, CDR1 is MDHEN, CDR2 SYDVKM. The CDR3 runs 15 residues.

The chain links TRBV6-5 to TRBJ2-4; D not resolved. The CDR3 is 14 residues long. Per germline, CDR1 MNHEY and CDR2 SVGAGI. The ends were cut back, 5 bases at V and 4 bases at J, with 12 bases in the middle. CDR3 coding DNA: TGTGCCAGCAGTCACAAGCAGTTGAAAAACATTCAGTACTTC. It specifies CASSHKQLKNIQYF.